These 22 T cell receptor beta chains were all obtained from the same sample, sequenced in a study of human T cells and chemical hapten exposure. TCRdb processed the RACE reads anew with MiXCR; each CDR3 protein has one entry. The sample lists roughly 69,000 distinct CDR3 sequences; about 9.4% were seen once. The time point was: patch test 2, 6 weeks after DPC sensitization. Treatment: therapeutic diphenylcyclopropenone sensitization with weekly scalp DPC. Sample: whole blood, taken in connection with sensitization to the hapten diphenylcyclopropenone (DPC). These receptors were taken from a woman between 45 and 65 years old with alopecia areata. Some clones in this sample may be carry-over from other donors' samples.

This clonotype was observed many times. The rearrangement links TRBV10-3 to TRBJ1-2, with D maybe TRBD1 (5 bases). The CDR3 has 19 residues. The germline gives CDR1 ENHRY, CDR2 SYGVKD. Trimming removed 2 bases from V and 5 bases from J, with 27 bases in between. Here the CDR3 reads CAISEMMPGRNPPLYGYTF. The DNA of the CDR3 is TGTGCCATCAGTGAGATGATGCCGGGACGGAACCCTCCATTATATGGCTACACCTTC.

This clonotype has at least ten counts. The chain joins TRBV7-9 to TRBJ2-2; TRBD2 might be the D (5 bases). V was shortened by 5 bases and J by 0 bases, with 10 bases between the two germline ends. The CDR3 sequence is 15 residues long. The germline V gene encodes CDR1 SEHNR and CDR2 FQNEAQ (reference sequence). The chain's CDR3 is CASSAGLPNTGELFF. The DNA for the CDR3 is TGTGCCAGCAGCGCTGGACTTCCGAACACCGGGGAGCTGTTTTTT.

This clonotype was observed a handful of times. The chain has TRBV7-6 and TRBJ1-2, with no clear D. The CDR3 is made up of 13 amino acids. V gave up 5 bases and J gave up 6 bases, with 13 bases separating them. The germline CDR1 and CDR2 sequences are SGHVS and FNYEAQ. The CDR3 nucleotides are TGTGCCAGCAGCCCCCGTGGGAGCCATGGCTACACCTTC. It specifies CASSPRGSHGYTF.

The rearrangement links TRBV6-5 to TRBJ1-1; the match to TRBD1 covers 9 bases. From germline, CDR1 is MNHEY and CDR2 SVGAGI. The CDR3 consists of 14 residues. The V gene end was trimmed by 5 bases and the J gene end by 4 bases; junction bases not matched to a gene: 5. The CDR3 DNA reads TGTGCCAGCAGTGGTAACAGGGGGCTCACTGAAGCTTTCTTT. Amino acids: CASSGNRGLTEAFF.

Note on this clonotype: A read error may be the cause here, since a much bigger clone is one base away. The CDR3 bases are TGTGCCACCAGTGATGGGGCGACAGTTGAGCAGTACTTC. This gives the protein CATSDGATVEQYF. The V and J genes are TRBV24-1 and TRBJ2-7, with D tentatively TRBD1 (5 bases). CDR3 length: 13 residues. Germline values: CDR1 KGHDR, CDR2 SFDVKD. V dropped 3 bases and J dropped 7 bases, with 12 bases sitting between them.

The sample holds many counts of this clonotype. This sequence joins TRBV7-8 and TRBJ1-5; 11 positions agree with TRBD1. V trimming: 5 bases; J trimming: 6 bases; junction bases outside the gene matches: 3. Germline-derived CDR1 and CDR2 are SGHVS and FQNEAQ. This CDR3 has 14 residues. The chain's CDR3 is CASSRGTGGQPQHF. CDR3 coding DNA: TGTGCCAGCAGCCGAGGGACAGGGGGTCAGCCCCAGCATTTT.

There are many counts of this clonotype. The V and J genes are TRBV20-1 and TRBJ2-3, with TRBD2 matching 10 bases. Germline V gives CDR1 DFQATT, CDR2 SNEGSKA (reference sequence). This CDR3 is 15 amino acids long. The J segment lost 5 bases and the V segment lost 5 bases, leaving 10 bases of the junction unmatched. In DNA, the CDR3 is TGCAGTGCTCCCCCCAGCGGGAGGGCTAGAGATACGCAGTATTTT. Translated: CSAPPSGRARDTQYF.

This clonotype was counted at least ten times. The rearrangement uses TRBV7-9 and TRBJ2-5; D is perhaps TRBD1 (6 bases). The CDR3 runs 15 residues. Germline V lookup: CDR1 SEHNR, CDR2 FQNEAQ (reference sequence). The V end was cut by 1 base, the J end by 7 bases, with 16 bases between. The CDR3 reads CASSLDREITRTQYF. CDR3 nucleotides: TGTGCCAGCAGCTTAGACAGGGAAATCACGCGGACCCAGTACTTC.

This clonotype was observed many times. The rearrangement joins TRBV19 to TRBJ1-1; D perhaps matches TRBD1 (5 bases). Deletions cut 4 bases from V and 5 bases from J, with 20 bases between. The CDR3 spans 16 residues. Per germline, CDR1 LNHDA and CDR2 SQIVND (reference sequence). DNA for the CDR3: TGTGCCAGTAGTAGCCAAGAGGCGGTCCAGGGAACTGAAGCTTTCTTT. Translating it yields CASSSQEAVQGTEAFF.

The table lists this clonotype with many counts. The rearrangement links TRBV30 to TRBJ1-1; D unclear. Germline V gene lookup returns CDR1 GTSNPN and CDR2 SVGIG (reference sequence). This CDR3 is 12 amino acids long. Deletions cut 2 bases from V and 7 bases from J, with 11 bases between. CDR3 coding DNA: TGTGCCTGGAGTTACGACGGTAATGAAGCTTTCTTT. As protein: CAWSYDGNEAFF.

This clonotype came up a few times. The chain recombines TRBV5-4 with TRBJ2-3, with unresolved D. Germline V lookup: CDR1 SGHNT, CDR2 YYREEE (reference sequence). The CDR3 sequence is 14 residues long. Between the trimmed V and J ends, which lost 5 bases and 0 bases, there was a span of 10 bases. The CDR3 DNA follows: TGTGCCAGCAGTCCTAGGGCGAGCACAGATACGCAGTATTTT. Translated, it gives CASSPRASTDTQYF. Complete variable domain (other parts from reference TRBV5-4 and TRBJ2-3): ETGVTQSPTHLIKTRGQQVTLRCSSQSGHNTVSWYQQALGQGPQFIFQYYREEENGRGNFPPRFSGLQFPNYSSELNVNALELDDSALYLCASSPRASTDTQYFGPGTRLTVL.

This clonotype has more than one count but fewer than ten. The rearrangement links TRBV20-1 to TRBJ2-7; 8 positions agree with TRBD2. Trimming removed 6 bases from V and 2 bases from J; junction bases left unmatched: 6. Germline lookup yields CDR1 DFQATT and CDR2 SNEGSKA (reference sequence). The CDR3 covers 13 residues. This CDR3 reads CSAAAGGAYEQYF. The CDR3 coding sequence is TGCAGTGCCGCCGCGGGAGGAGCCTACGAGCAGTACTTC.

Comment on this clonotype: A read error may be the cause here, since a much bigger clone is one base away. V is TRBV7-2 and J is TRBJ2-2, with D hard to call. The CDR3 is 11 amino acids. In germline, CDR1 is SGHTA, CDR2 FQGNSA. CDR3 sequence reads: CAGSLVEELFF. The CDR3, as DNA: TGTGCCGGCAGCTTAGTCGAGGAGCTGTTTTTT. Combining the CDR3 with reference TRBV7-2 and TRBJ2-2 gives the whole variable domain GAGVSQSPSNKVTEKGKDVELRCDPISGHTALYWYRQSLGQGLEFLIYFQGNSAPDKSGLPSDRFSAERTGGSVSTLTIQRTQQEDSAVYLCAGSLVEELFFGEGSRLTVL.

This clonotype came up many times. The J gene is TRBJ2-1, the V gene TRBV9, with D perhaps being TRBD1 or TRBD2 (5 bases each). The germline CDR1 and CDR2 sequences are SGDLS and YYNGEE. The CDR3 consists of 14 residues. The V end was cut by 4 bases, the J end by 6 bases, with 14 bases between. The CDR3: CASSLRPGTNEQFF. DNA for the CDR3: TGTGCCAGCAGCCTCAGGCCCGGGACCAATGAGCAGTTCTTC.

V and J are TRBV12-3 or TRBV12-4 and TRBJ2-7, with D perhaps matching TRBD2 (6 bases). The CDR3 runs to 12 residues. Between the trimmed V and J ends, which lost 8 bases and 3 bases, there was a span of 11 bases. In DNA, the CDR3 is TGTGCCAGCCGCGGCGGGGACTACGAGCAGTACTTC. Translation gives CASRGGDYEQYF.

There are a few counts of this clonotype. The gene calls are TRBV29-1 and TRBJ2-1; unclear D gene. Germline V CDR1 and CDR2: SQVTM, ANQGSEA. The CDR3 is 13 residues long. Trimming took off 0 bases at V and 3 bases at J, with 6 bases between the two ends. CDR3 region: CSVEDDRYNEQFF. The CDR3 DNA sequence: TGCAGCGTTGAAGACGACCGCTACAATGAGCAGTTCTTC.

The table lists this clonotype with many counts. This sequence joins TRBV20-1 and TRBJ2-2, with 10 bases that match TRBD2. The CDR3 consists of 14 residues. Unmatched junction bases numbered 3, after V lost 6 bases and J lost 2 bases. Per the germline V gene, CDR1 is DFQATT and CDR2 is SNEGSKA (reference sequence). CDR3 coding DNA: TGCAGTGCACGGACTAGCGGTAACACCGGGGAGCTGTTTTTT. Its protein product is CSARTSGNTGELFF.

This clonotype was seen a handful of times. V is TRBV27 and J is TRBJ2-7, with 7 nucleotides matching TRBD2. The germline V gene has CDR1 MNHEY and CDR2 SMNVEV (reference sequence). J was trimmed by 7 bases and V by 3 bases; bases with no gene match: 9. This CDR3 is built from 14 residues. For the CDR3, the DNA is TGTGCCAGCAGTTTTAACAGCGGGGTGAATGAGCAGTACTTC. This gives the protein CASSFNSGVNEQYF.

In the case of this clonotype: This may arise from a read error, as a much more abundant clone is one base away. The chain is built from TRBV11-2 and TRBJ2-7; D unresolved. Per the germline V gene, CDR1 is SGHAT and CDR2 is FQNNGV. The CDR3 runs 14 residues. The CDR3 here is CASSLRGISYEQHF. For the CDR3, the DNA is TGTGCCAGCAGCTTAAGAGGAATCTCCTACGAGCAGCACTTC. Together with reference TRBV11-2 and TRBJ2-7, the CDR3 gives the full variable domain: EAGVAQSPRYKIIEKRQSVAFWCNPISGHATLYWYQQILGQGPKLLIQFQNNGVVDDSQLPKDRFSAERLKGVDSTLKIQPAKLEDSAVYLCASSLRGISYEQHFGPGTRLTVT.

This clonotype was counted ten times or more. This chain connects TRBV12-3 or TRBV12-4 to TRBJ2-2, with TRBD2 matching 7 bases. This CDR3 is 15 amino acids long. The J segment lost 4 bases and the V segment lost 5 bases, leaving 7 bases of the junction unmatched. The CDR3 nucleotides read TGTGCCAGCAGTCCTGCGGGAGTAGGCACCGGGGAGCTGTTTTTT. It yields the protein CASSPAGVGTGELFF.

This clonotype was recorded a few times. The chain joins TRBV12-2 to TRBJ2-1; the D call of TRBD1 is as the table states it, not checked on the DNA. TRBV12-2 is tagged as a pseudogene. The CDR3 extends over 18 amino acids. The CDR3 sequence: CASRSVVGTGLILNEQFF. The CDR3 nucleotides read TGTGCAAGTCGCTCCGTAGTGGGGACAGGCCTCATCCTCAATGAGCAGTTCTTC.

This clonotype was recorded at least ten times. The chain links TRBV29-1 to TRBJ1-1; D is undetermined. Germline V lookup: CDR1 SQVTM, CDR2 ANQGSEA. The CDR3 has 9 residues. The germline V and J ends were trimmed by 4 bases and 5 bases, with 2 bases remaining between them. The CDR3 sequence is CSVGTEAFF. The CDR3 nucleotides read TGCAGCGTTGGGACTGAAGCTTTCTTT.